These 20 T cell receptor beta chains came from one sample sequenced in a study of technical replicates of blood from a handful of donors. The assay was immunoSEQ multiplex PCR, and TCRdb's table has in-frame clones only and misses some. The data contain around 57,000 clones, around 97% of them singletons. The sample taken for sequencing was T cells isolated from PBMCs. Source of these receptors: a human donor in good health.

The genes are TRBV28 and TRBJ1-1; a weak D match, TRBD1 (5 bases). Germline V gene data show CDR1 as MDHEN and CDR2 as SYDVKM. The V end lost 3 bases, the J end lost 11 bases, and 13 bases lay between the germline ends. CDR3 size: 12 residues. CDR3 amino acids: CASSLVKGRAFF. In DNA, the CDR3 is TGTGCCAGCAGTTTGGTGAAGGGGAGGGCTTTCTTT.

The chain recombines TRBV7-8 with TRBJ1-3; 8 bases map to TRBD1. Trimming cost V 5 bases and J 5 bases; bases outside gene matches: 5. This CDR3 is 14 amino acids long. CDR1 and CDR2 from the germline V gene are SGHVS and FQNEAQ. The CDR3 nucleotides are TGTGCCAGCAGCGACCGGGACAGGAGAAACACCATATATTTT. Protein sequence: CASSDRDRRNTIYF.

The V call is TRBV7-8, the J call TRBJ1-5; no clear D gene. The ends were cut back, 5 bases at V and 1 base at J, with 15 bases in the middle. Germline CDR1 is SGHVS and CDR2 is FQNEAQ. This CDR3 has 16 residues. The CDR3 loop reads CASSLRGGLSNQPQHF. In nucleotides, the CDR3 is TGTGCCAGCAGCCTCCGGGGAGGGTTGAGCAATCAGCCCCAGCATTTT.

The V and J genes are TRBV6-6 and TRBJ1-1; D is possibly TRBD1 (6 bases). The germline V gene has CDR1 MNHNY and CDR2 SVGAGI (reference sequence). The CDR3 totals 14 residues. Trimming took off 4 bases at V and 6 bases at J, with 15 bases between the two ends. The CDR3: CASSLRGGSAEAFF. CDR3 nucleotides: TGTGCCAGCAGTTTGAGGGGGGGATCCGCTGAAGCTTTCTTT.

This clone was seen a single time. The J gene is TRBJ2-7, the V gene TRBV7-2, with TRBD1 matching over 9 bases. The junction had 7 bases not matched to a gene; V was cut back by 2 bases and J by 5 bases. Germline CDR1 is SGHTA and CDR2 is FQGNSA. The length of the CDR3 is 15 residues. Written as DNA, the CDR3 is TGTGCCAGCAGCTTACCGGGACAGGGTATCCACGAGCAGTACTTC. Amino acids: CASSLPGQGIHEQYF.

This chain joins TRBV28 and TRBJ1-1; a possible D gene is TRBD1 (6 bases). V lost 5 bases and J 6 bases, leaving 16 bases between the germline ends. The CDR3 runs 14 residues. Germline-derived CDR1 and CDR2 are MDHEN and SYDVKM. The CDR3 region is CASSTTGNRSEAFF. In DNA form, the CDR3 reads TGTGCCAGCAGTACCACAGGGAATCGTTCTGAAGCTTTCTTT.

This chain joins TRBV29-1 and TRBJ2-5; 10 positions agree with TRBD1. Trimming removed 7 bases from V and 7 bases from J; junction bases left unmatched: 6. Germline V lookup: CDR1 SQVTM, CDR2 ANQGSEA. The length of the CDR3 is 12 residues. The CDR3 spells CSGPGQGGTQYF. The CDR3 DNA sequence: TGCAGCGGTCCCGGACAGGGGGGGACCCAGTACTTC.

A note on this clone: A read error may produce the germline difference seen at one junction end. The chain combines TRBV11-2 with TRBJ1-2, with a possible D match to TRBD1 (5 bases). Looked up from germline, CDR1 is SGHAT and CDR2 is FQNNGV. This CDR3 region has 15 residues. CDR3: CASSLAFLGGRGSYF. DNA of the CDR3: TGTGCCAGCAGCTTAGCATTTCTCGGGGGAAGGGGAAGTTACTTC. The entire variable domain, with the rest obtained from reference TRBV11-2 and TRBJ1-2, is as follows: EAGVAQSPRYKIIEKRQSVAFWCNPISGHATLYWYQQILGQGPKLLIQFQNNGVVDDSQLPKDRFSAERLKGVDSTLKIQPAKLEDSAVYLCASSLAFLGGRGSYFGSGTRLTVV.

Here the CDR3 DNA reads TGTGCCAGCAGTTACTCGAACACAGACTATGGCTACACCTTC. It yields the protein CASSYSNTDYGYTF. The J gene is TRBJ1-2, the V gene TRBV6-5; no firm D call. This CDR3 has 14 residues. V gave up 0 bases and J gave up 3 bases, with 8 bases separating them. CDR1 MNHEY and CDR2 SVGAGI come from the germline V gene.

The chain recombines TRBV11-2 with TRBJ1-2, with 9 bases matching TRBD1. The CDR3 is made up of 16 amino acids. Germline V gene lookup returns CDR1 SGHAT and CDR2 FQNNGV. V lost 10 bases and J lost 1; bases outside the gene matches: 13. In DNA, the CDR3 is TGTGCCACCCGAAGAATAGGGACAGGGCTTAACTATGGCTACACCTTC. Translation: CATRRIGTGLNYGYTF.

J is TRBJ2-3 and V is TRBV5-1, with TRBD2 matching over 8 bases. Germline V gene sequence: CDR1 SGHRS, CDR2 YFSETQ. The CDR3 consists of 14 residues. V gave up 2 bases and J gave up 7 bases; unmatched junction bases: 6. CDR3 nucleotides: TGCGCCAGCAGCTTAGCGGGGGAAGGTTATACGCAGTATTTT. Its translation: CASSLAGEGYTQYF.

The genes are TRBV10-3 and TRBJ1-2; D ambiguous. CDR3 length equals 14 residues. Deletions cut 2 bases from V and 5 bases from J, with 12 bases between. Per germline, CDR1 ENHRY and CDR2 SYGVKD. CDR3 coding DNA: TGTGCCATCAGTGAGGCGCCTCTTGAATATGGCTACACCTTC. Encoded protein: CAISEAPLEYGYTF.

The J gene is TRBJ1-2, the V gene TRBV27, with 11 nucleotides matching TRBD1. V trimming: 6 bases; J trimming: 4 bases; junction bases outside the gene matches: 7. This CDR3 is 15 amino acids long. Germline loops: CDR1 MNHEY, CDR2 SMNVEV (reference sequence). CDR3 DNA: TGTGCCAGCAGCCAGGGGACAGGGGGTAGCTATGGCTACACCTTC. Its translation is CASSQGTGGSYGYTF.

J is TRBJ2-7 and V is TRBV28; D not resolved. The CDR3 runs to 14 residues. V lost 6 bases and J lost 3, with 15 bases in between. Germline-derived CDR1 and CDR2 are MDHEN and SYDVKM. The CDR3 reads CASSTDTAFYEQYF. DNA of the CDR3: TGTGCCAGCAGCACCGACACCGCATTCTACGAGCAGTACTTC.

This chain uses TRBV5-3 with TRBJ1-5; 11 nucleotides align to TRBD1. TRBV5-3 is sorted into the ORF group, with uncertain function. Trimming took 4 bases from V and 4 from J; bases not matched to a gene: 16. The CDR3 consists of 19 residues. CDR3 DNA: TGTGCCAGAAGCGAGAGGACAGGGGGCATCGAAATCCCAAATCAGCCCCAGCATTTT. Its protein is CARSERTGGIEIPNQPQHF.

V and J are TRBV2 and TRBJ1-5; possibly TRBD1 for D (5 bases). The V end was cut by 8 bases, the J end by 2 bases, with 13 bases between. Germline-derived CDR1 and CDR2 are SNHLY and FYNNEI. The CDR3 extends over 14 amino acids. CDR3 DNA: TGTGCCAGCGGGAGGGACGGACGCAATCAGCCCCAGCATTTT. As protein: CASGRDGRNQPQHF.

This sequence joins TRBV14 and TRBJ2-4, with TRBD1 matching 7 bases. CDR3 size: 15 residues. V lost 6 bases to trimming and J lost 0 bases; unmatched junction nucleotides: 5. The germline gives CDR1 SGHDN, CDR2 FVKESK. In DNA form, the CDR3 reads TGTGCCAGCAGACCGACAGGGCTAGCCAAAAACATTCAGTACTTC. It translates to CASRPTGLAKNIQYF.

This clone was found once. V usage is TRBV9 and J usage is TRBJ2-3; 7 nucleotides agree with TRBD1. This CDR3 region has 13 residues. Germline V gene data show CDR1 as SGDLS and CDR2 as YYNGEE. V trimming: 4 bases; J trimming: 12 bases; junction bases outside the gene matches: 11. CDR3 residues: CASSLRPGQVQYF. CDR3 sequence (DNA): TGTGCCAGCAGCCTCCGGCCAGGACAGGTACAGTATTTT.

This chain joins TRBV7-6 and TRBJ2-3; 7 bases agree with TRBD2. The germline CDR1 and CDR2 sequences are SGHVS and FNYEAQ. Trimming at V came to 2 bases and at J to 3 bases, leaving 5 bases not matched to a gene. The CDR3 covers 15 residues. DNA for the CDR3: TGTGCCAGCAGCTTATCTCCGGGGGGAACAGATACGCAGTATTTT. It codes for CASSLSPGGTDTQYF.

The chain links TRBV7-8 to TRBJ2-5; TRBD2 aligns across 7 bases. The germline gives CDR1 SGHVS, CDR2 FQNEAQ. V was clipped by 1 base and J by 5 bases; unmatched bases: 7. The CDR3 is 15 amino acids. DNA of the CDR3: TGTGCCAGCAGCTTAGTTATCTCCGGGAGGGAGACCCAGTACTTC. This gives the protein CASSLVISGRETQYF.